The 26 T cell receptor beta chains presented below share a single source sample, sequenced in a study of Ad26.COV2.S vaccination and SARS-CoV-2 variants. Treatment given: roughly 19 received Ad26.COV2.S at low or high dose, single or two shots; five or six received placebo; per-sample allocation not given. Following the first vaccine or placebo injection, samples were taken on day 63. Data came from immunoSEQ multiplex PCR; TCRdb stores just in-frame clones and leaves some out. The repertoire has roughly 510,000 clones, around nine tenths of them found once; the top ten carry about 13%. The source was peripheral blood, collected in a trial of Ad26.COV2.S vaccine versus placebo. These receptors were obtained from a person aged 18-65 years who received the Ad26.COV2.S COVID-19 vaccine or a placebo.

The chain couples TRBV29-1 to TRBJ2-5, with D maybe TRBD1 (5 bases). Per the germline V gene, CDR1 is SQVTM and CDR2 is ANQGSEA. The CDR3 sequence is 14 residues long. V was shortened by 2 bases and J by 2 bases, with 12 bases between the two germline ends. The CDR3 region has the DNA TGCAGCGTTGAACGTGGGGCTGGGCAAGAGACCCAGTACTTC. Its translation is CSVERGAGQETQYF.

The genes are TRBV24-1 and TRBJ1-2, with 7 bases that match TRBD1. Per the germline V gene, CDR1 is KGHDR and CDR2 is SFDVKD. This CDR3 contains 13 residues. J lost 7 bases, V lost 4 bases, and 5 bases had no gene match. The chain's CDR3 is CATSDPDRAGYTF. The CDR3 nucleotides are TGTGCCACCAGTGACCCTGACAGGGCTGGCTACACCTTC.

The CDR3 region has the DNA TGTGCCAGCAGTGCGGGGCTGCCCCTGGGGACCCAGTACTTC. Encoded protein: CASSAGLPLGTQYF. The chain uses TRBV2 and TRBJ2-5; D may correspond to TRBD1 or TRBD2 (5 bases each). The CDR3 consists of 14 residues. V dropped 4 bases and J dropped 7 bases, with 16 bases sitting between them. Germline-derived CDR1 and CDR2 are SNHLY and FYNNEI.

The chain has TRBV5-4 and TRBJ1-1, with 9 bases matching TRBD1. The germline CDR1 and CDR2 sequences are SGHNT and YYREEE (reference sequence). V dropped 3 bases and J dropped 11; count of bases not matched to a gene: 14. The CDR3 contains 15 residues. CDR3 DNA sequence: TGTGCCAGCAGCTGGGGACAGGGATCCCAATTGCGGGCTTTCTTT. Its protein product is CASSWGQGSQLRAFF.

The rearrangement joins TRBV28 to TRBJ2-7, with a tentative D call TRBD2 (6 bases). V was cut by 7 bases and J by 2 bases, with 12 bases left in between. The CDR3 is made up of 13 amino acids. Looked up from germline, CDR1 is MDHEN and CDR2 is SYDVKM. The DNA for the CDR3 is TGTGCCAGCAACCGGGACTTCCCCTACGAGCAGTACTTC. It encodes CASNRDFPYEQYF.

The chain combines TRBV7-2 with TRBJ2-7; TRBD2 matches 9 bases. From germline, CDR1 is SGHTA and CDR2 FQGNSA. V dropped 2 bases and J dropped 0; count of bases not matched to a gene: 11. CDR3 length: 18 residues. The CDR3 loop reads CASSLSGLASLSSYEQYF. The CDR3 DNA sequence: TGTGCCAGCAGCTTATCAGGACTAGCGTCCCTTAGCTCCTACGAGCAGTACTTC.

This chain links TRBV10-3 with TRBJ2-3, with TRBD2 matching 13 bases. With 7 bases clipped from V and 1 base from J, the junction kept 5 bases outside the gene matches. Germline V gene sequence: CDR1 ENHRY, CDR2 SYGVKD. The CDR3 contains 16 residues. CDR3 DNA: TGTGCCATCACCGGACTAGCGGGAGCGGGCACAGATACGCAGTATTTT. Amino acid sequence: CAITGLAGAGTDTQYF.

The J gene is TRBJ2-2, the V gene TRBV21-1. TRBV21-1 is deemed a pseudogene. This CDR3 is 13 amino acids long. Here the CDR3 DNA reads TGTGCCCAGCAGCAAACCTCCCCTAGGGAGCTGTTTTTT. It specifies CAQQQTSPRELFF.

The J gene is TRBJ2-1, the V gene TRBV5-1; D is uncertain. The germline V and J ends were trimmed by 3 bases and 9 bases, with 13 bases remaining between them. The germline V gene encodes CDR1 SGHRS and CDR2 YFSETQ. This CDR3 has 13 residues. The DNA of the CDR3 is TGCGCCAGCAGCTCTGCCCTGAGGTCTGAGCAGTTCTTC. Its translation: CASSSALRSEQFF.

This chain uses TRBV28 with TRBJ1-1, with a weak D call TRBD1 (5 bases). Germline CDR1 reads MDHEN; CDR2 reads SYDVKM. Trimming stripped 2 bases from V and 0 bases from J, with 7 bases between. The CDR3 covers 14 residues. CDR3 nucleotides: TGTGCCAGCAGTTTAGGACACCTGAACACTGAAGCTTTCTTT. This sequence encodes CASSLGHLNTEAFF.

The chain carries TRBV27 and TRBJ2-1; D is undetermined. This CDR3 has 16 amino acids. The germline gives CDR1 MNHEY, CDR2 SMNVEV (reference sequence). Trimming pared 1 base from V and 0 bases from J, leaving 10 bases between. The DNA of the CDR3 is TGTGCCAGCAGTTTATTCGGGCCCCCCTCCTACAATGAGCAGTTCTTC. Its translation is CASSLFGPPSYNEQFF.

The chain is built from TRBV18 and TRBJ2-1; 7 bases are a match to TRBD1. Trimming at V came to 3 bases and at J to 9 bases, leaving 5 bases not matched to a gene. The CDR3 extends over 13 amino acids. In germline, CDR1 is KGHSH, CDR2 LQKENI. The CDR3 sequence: CASSPRGRSEQFF. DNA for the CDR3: TGTGCCAGCTCACCTAGGGGGCGGAGTGAGCAGTTCTTC.

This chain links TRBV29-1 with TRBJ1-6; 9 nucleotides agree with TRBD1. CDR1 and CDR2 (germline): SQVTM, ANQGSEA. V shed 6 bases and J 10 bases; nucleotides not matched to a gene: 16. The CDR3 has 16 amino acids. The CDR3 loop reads CSVVLDGTGSGSPLHF. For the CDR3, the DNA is TGCAGCGTCGTACTAGACGGGACAGGGTCCGGGTCACCCCTCCACTTT.

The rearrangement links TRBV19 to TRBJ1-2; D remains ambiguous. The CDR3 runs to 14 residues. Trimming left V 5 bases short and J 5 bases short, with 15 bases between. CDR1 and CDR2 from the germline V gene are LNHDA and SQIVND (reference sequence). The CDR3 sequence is CASSLLQTSYGYTF. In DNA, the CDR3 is TGTGCCAGTAGTTTGTTACAGACTAGTTATGGCTACACCTTC.

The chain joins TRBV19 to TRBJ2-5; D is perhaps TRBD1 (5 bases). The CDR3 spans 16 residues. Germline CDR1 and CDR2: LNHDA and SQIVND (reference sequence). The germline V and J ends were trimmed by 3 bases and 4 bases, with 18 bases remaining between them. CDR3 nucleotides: TGTGCCAGTAGTATTAGAGGACGAATGGGGCGAGAGACCCAGTACTTC. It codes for CASSIRGRMGRETQYF. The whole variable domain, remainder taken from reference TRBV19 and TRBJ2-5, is DGGITQSPKYLFRKEGQNVTLSCEQNLNHDAMYWYRQDPGQGLRLIYYSQIVNDFQKGDIAEGYSVSREKKESFPLTVTSAQKNPTAFYLCASSIRGRMGRETQYFGPGTRLLVL.

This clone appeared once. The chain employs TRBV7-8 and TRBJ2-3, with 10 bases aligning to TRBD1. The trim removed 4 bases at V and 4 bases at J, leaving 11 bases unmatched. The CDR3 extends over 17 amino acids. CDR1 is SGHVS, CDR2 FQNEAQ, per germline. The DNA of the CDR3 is TGTGCCAGCAGCTCCTACAAGGACAGGGGGAACGCAGATACGCAGTATTTT. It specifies CASSSYKDRGNADTQYF.

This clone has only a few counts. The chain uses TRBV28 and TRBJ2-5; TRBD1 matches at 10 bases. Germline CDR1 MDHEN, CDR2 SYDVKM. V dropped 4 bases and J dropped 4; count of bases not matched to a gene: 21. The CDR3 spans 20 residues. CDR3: CASSSIPGTGAMWGGETQYF. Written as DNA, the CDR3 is TGTGCCAGCAGTTCTATACCCGGGACAGGGGCTATGTGGGGGGGAGAGACCCAGTACTTC. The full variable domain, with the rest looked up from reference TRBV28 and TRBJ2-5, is DVKVTQSSRYLVKRTGEKVFLECVQDMDHENMFWYRQDPGLGLRLIYFSYDVKMKEKGDIPEGYSVSREKKERFSLILESASTNQTSMYLCASSSIPGTGAMWGGETQYFGPGTRLLVL.

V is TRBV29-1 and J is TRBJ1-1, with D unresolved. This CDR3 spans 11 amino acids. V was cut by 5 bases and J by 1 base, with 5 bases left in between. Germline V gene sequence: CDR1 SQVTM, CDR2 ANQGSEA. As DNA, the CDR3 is TGCAGCGTTTATGGGAACACTGAAGCTTTCTTT. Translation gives CSVYGNTEAFF.

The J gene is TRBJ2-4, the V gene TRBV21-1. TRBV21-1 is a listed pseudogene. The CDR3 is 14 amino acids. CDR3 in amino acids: CASGTAGPKNIQYF. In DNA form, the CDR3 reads TGTGCCAGCGGGACAGCGGGGCCGAAAAACATTCAGTACTTC.

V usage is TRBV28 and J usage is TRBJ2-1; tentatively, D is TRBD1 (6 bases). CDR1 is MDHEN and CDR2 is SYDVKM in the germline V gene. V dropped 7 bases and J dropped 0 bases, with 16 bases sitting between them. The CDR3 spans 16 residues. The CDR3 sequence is CASKGTQAFSYNEQFF. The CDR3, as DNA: TGTGCCAGCAAGGGGACACAGGCGTTCTCCTACAATGAGCAGTTCTTC.

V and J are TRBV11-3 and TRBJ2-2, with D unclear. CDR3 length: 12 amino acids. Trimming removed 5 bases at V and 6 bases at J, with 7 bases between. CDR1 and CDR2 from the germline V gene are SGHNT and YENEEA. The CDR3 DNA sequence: TGTGCCAGCAGCACCCCCCCCGGGGAGCTGTTTTTT. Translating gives CASSTPPGELFF.

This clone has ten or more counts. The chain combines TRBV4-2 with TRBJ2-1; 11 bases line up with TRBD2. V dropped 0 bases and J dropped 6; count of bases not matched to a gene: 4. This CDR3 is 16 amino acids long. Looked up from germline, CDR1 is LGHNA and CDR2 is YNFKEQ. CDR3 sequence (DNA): TGTGCCAGCAGCCAAGATGGGACTAGCGGACCCAATGAGCAGTTCTTC. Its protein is CASSQDGTSGPNEQFF.

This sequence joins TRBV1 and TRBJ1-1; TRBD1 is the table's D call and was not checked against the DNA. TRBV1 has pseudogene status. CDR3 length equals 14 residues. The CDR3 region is CTSSQEGANTEAFF. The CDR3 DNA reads TGCACCAGCAGCCAAGAGGGGGCCAACACTGAAGCTTTCTTT.

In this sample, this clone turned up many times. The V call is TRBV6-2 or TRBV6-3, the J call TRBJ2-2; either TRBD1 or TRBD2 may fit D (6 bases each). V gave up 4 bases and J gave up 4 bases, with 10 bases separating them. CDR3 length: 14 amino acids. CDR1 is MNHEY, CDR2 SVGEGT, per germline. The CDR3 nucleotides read TGTGCCAGCAGTTGGGGGGCCCTCACCGGGGAGCTGTTTTTT. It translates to CASSWGALTGELFF.

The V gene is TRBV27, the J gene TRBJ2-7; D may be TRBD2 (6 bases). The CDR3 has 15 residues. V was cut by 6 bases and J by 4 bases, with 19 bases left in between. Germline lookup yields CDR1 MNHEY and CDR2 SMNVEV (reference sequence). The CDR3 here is CASSATSLLHYEQYF. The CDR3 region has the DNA TGTGCCAGCAGCGCAACTAGCCTCTTACATTACGAGCAGTACTTC.

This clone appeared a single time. The CDR3 sequence: CASSEWLAGGLMFF. The CDR3 region has the DNA TGTGCCAGCAGTGAATGGCTAGCGGGAGGGTTAATGTTCTTC. The rearrangement joins TRBV2 to TRBJ2-1; 12 bases are shared with TRBD2. This CDR3 is 14 amino acids long. Trimming at V came to 2 bases and at J to 15 bases, leaving 8 bases not matched to a gene. Germline V lookup: CDR1 SNHLY, CDR2 FYNNEI.